These 20 T cell receptor beta chains came from one sample sequenced in a study of T cell changes during pregnancy in multiple sclerosis. Method: immunoSEQ multiplex PCR; TCRdb's copy keeps in-frame clones and lacks some. The sample gives roughly 110,000 clones, just under 95% of which show up once; roughly 1.5% is in the top ten. The sequences come from peripheral blood, collected after pregnancy. These receptors were taken from a female donor with multiple sclerosis, enrolled in a pregnancy study.

The chain links TRBV6-1 to TRBJ2-7; 12 nucleotides agree with TRBD1. V lost 1 base to trimming and J lost 3 bases; unmatched junction nucleotides: 7. Germline CDR1 and CDR2: MNHNS and SASEGT. This CDR3 has 17 residues. CDR3 coding DNA: TGTGCCAGCAGTGAAGTCCCGGGACAGGGGGCCTTCTACGAGCAGTACTTC. Translation gives CASSEVPGQGAFYEQYF.

The chain uses TRBV6-1 and TRBJ2-1, with TRBD1 matching 8 bases. The V gene end was trimmed by 2 bases and the J gene end by 14 bases; junction bases not matched to a gene: 8. The CDR3 runs to 13 residues. The germline V gene encodes CDR1 MNHNS and CDR2 SASEGT. The CDR3: CASSETRQGKEFF. Here the CDR3 DNA reads TGTGCCAGCAGTGAAACCCGACAGGGGAAGGAGTTCTTC.

The chain recombines TRBV19 with TRBJ2-4; no definite D call. The germline V and J ends were trimmed by 3 bases and 3 bases, with 12 bases remaining between them. The CDR3 is made up of 15 amino acids. The germline V gene has CDR1 LNHDA and CDR2 SQIVND (reference sequence). CDR3 in DNA: TGTGCCAGTAGTATCTACAGATCAGTCAAAAACATTCAGTACTTC. The encoded protein is CASSIYRSVKNIQYF.

The gene calls are TRBV7-2 and TRBJ2-1; 7 bases are shared with TRBD2. CDR3 size: 14 residues. Looked up from germline, CDR1 is SGHTA and CDR2 is FQGNSA. The V segment lost 5 bases and the J segment 6 bases; nucleotides outside the gene matches: 7. CDR3 nucleotide sequence: TGTGCCAGCAGCCGGACTAGTACAGGCAATGAGCAGTTCTTC. Residues: CASSRTSTGNEQFF.

Only one count was recorded for this clone. This CDR3 reads CATSRDLAQGLGYTF. CDR3 coding DNA: TGTGCCACCAGCAGAGATCTGGCGCAGGGCCTTGGCTACACCTTC. The chain combines TRBV15 with TRBJ1-2; D may be TRBD1 (5 bases). Trimming took off 0 bases at V and 7 bases at J, with 15 bases between the two ends. The germline gives CDR1 LNHNV, CDR2 YYDKDF (reference sequence). This CDR3 spans 15 amino acids.

V usage is TRBV10-3 and J usage is TRBJ2-3, with 12 bases that match TRBD2. This CDR3 is built from 17 residues. From germline, CDR1 is ENHRY and CDR2 SYGVKD. V gave up 4 bases and J gave up 0 bases; unmatched junction bases: 5. Here the CDR3 DNA reads TGTGCCATCAGTGCCTCTAGCGGGGGGGCTAGCACAGATACGCAGTATTTT. As protein: CAISASSGGASTDTQYF.

The J gene is TRBJ2-5, the V gene TRBV28; tentative D call: TRBD1 (6 bases). This CDR3 region has 14 residues. The germline V gene has CDR1 MDHEN and CDR2 SYDVKM. The ends were cut back, 3 bases at V and 3 bases at J, with 11 bases in the middle. The CDR3 sequence is CASSFTGLEETQYF. DNA for the CDR3: TGTGCCAGCAGTTTTACAGGGTTGGAAGAGACCCAGTACTTC.

The chain links TRBV19 to TRBJ2-2, with D maybe TRBD2 (5 bases). Germline assignment: CDR1 LNHDA and CDR2 SQIVND (reference sequence). The CDR3 covers 13 residues. Trimming left V 2 bases short and J 6 bases short, with 7 bases between. CDR3 nucleotides: TGTGCCAGTAGTATACAGGACTCCGGGGAGCTGTTTTTT. It codes for CASSIQDSGELFF. Drawing the rest from reference TRBV19 and TRBJ2-2, the complete variable domain is DGGITQSPKYLFRKEGQNVTLSCEQNLNHDAMYWYRQDPGQGLRLIYYSQIVNDFQKGDIAEGYSVSREKKESFPLTVTSAQKNPTAFYLCASSIQDSGELFFGEGSRLTVL.

The chain links TRBV4-2 to TRBJ1-2, with D possibly TRBD1 on 6 matching bases. The CDR3 has 15 residues. From germline, CDR1 is LGHNA and CDR2 YNFKEQ. V shed 0 bases and J shed 5 bases, with 13 bases lying between them. The CDR3 region has the DNA TGTGCCAGCAGCCAAGAAAGAAGGGGGAGATATGGCTACACCTTC. Translated, it gives CASSQERRGRYGYTF.

In its sample, this clone was seen a few times. This chain connects TRBV27 to TRBJ1-3; TRBD1 aligns across 7 bases. CDR1 is MNHEY and CDR2 is SMNVEV in the germline V gene (reference sequence). V lost 5 bases, J lost 4 bases, and 14 bases stayed unmatched. CDR3 length: 17 residues. The CDR3 DNA follows: TGTGCCAGCAGTCCCCAGACAGGGTCTCTGAACGGAAACACCATATATTTT. It encodes CASSPQTGSLNGNTIYF.

The rearrangement links TRBV10-2 to TRBJ1-1, with TRBD1 matching over 7 bases. The CDR3 runs to 14 residues. The germline CDR1 and CDR2 sequences are WSHSY and SAAADI. Trimming removed 2 bases from V and 4 bases from J; junction bases left unmatched: 4. The CDR3 region has the DNA TGCGCCAGCAGTGAGAGGGGGCACGTCACTGAAGCTTTCTTT. It translates to CASSERGHVTEAFF.

The CDR3 DNA sequence: TGTGCCAGTAGTGACTACAATTTCTATGGCTACACCTTC. Protein sequence: CASSDYNFYGYTF. The chain links TRBV19 to TRBJ1-2; unclear D gene. V lost 5 bases, J lost 4 bases, and 11 bases lay in between. The CDR3 is 13 residues long. Germline assignment: CDR1 LNHDA and CDR2 SQIVND (reference sequence).

The chain carries TRBV4-2 and TRBJ1-3; 7 nucleotides agree with TRBD1. The CDR3 has 18 amino acids. V was pared by 0 bases and J by 0 bases, with 8 bases of the junction left unmatched. Germline CDR1 and CDR2: LGHNA and YNFKEQ. CDR3: CASSQDSTRGTSGNTIYF. The CDR3 DNA sequence: TGTGCCAGCAGCCAAGATTCTACCAGGGGGACCTCTGGAAACACCATATATTTT.

The chain employs TRBV5-1 and TRBJ1-4; D might be TRBD1 (6 bases). V gave up 0 bases and J gave up 4 bases, with 10 bases separating them. The CDR3 is made up of 15 amino acids. Germline lookup yields CDR1 SGHRS and CDR2 YFSETQ. CDR3 DNA: TGCGCCAGCAGCTTGGAAGGGGGAGATAATGAAAAACTGTTTTTT. This gives the protein CASSLEGGDNEKLFF.

V and J are TRBV28 and TRBJ1-2, with D tentatively TRBD1 (5 bases). The CDR3 sequence is 13 residues long. V gave up 3 bases and J gave up 5 bases, with 10 bases separating them. Germline CDR1 reads MDHEN; CDR2 reads SYDVKM. The CDR3 sequence: CASSLGPAYGYTF. In DNA form, the CDR3 reads TGTGCCAGCAGTTTGGGGCCAGCTTATGGCTACACCTTC.

This chain uses TRBV5-1 with TRBJ2-7; weak D call: TRBD2 (6 bases). V lost 0 bases and J 3 bases, leaving 10 bases between the germline ends. CDR1 is SGHRS, CDR2 YFSETQ, per germline. CDR3 length equals 14 residues. This chain's CDR3 is CASSLEGGDYEQYF. In DNA form, the CDR3 reads TGCGCCAGCAGCTTGGAAGGCGGGGACTACGAGCAGTACTTC.

The chain couples TRBV5-5 to TRBJ2-4, with 9 bases fitting TRBD1. The V and J ends lost 4 bases and 1 base, in that order; junction bases with no gene match: 12. The CDR3 sequence is 18 residues long. In germline, CDR1 is SGHKS, CDR2 YYEKEE (reference sequence). The CDR3 DNA reads as TGTGCCAGCAGCGCAGACAGGGGGACGAGTATTGCCAAAAACATTCAGTACTTC. Translating it yields CASSADRGTSIAKNIQYF.

This clone came up a few times. The junction does not match germline at one end; this may be a read error. V usage is TRBV13 and J usage is TRBJ1-1; no clear D gene. Germline V gene data show CDR1 as PRHDT and CDR2 as FYEKMQ (reference sequence). This CDR3 has 14 amino acids. CDR3 residues: CASSLGRRSTEAFF. CDR3 sequence (DNA): TGTGCCAGCAGCCTAGGACGGCGGAGCACTGAAGCTTTCTTT. Full variable domain (remainder filled in from reference TRBV13 and TRBJ1-1): AAGVIQSPRHLIKEKRETATLKCYPIPRHDTVYWYQQGPGQDPQFLISFYEKMQSDKGSIPDRFSAQQFSDYHSELNMSSLELGDSALYFCASSLGRRSTEAFFGQGTRLTVV.

The V gene is TRBV6-1, the J gene TRBJ2-7, with TRBD1 identical over 8 bases. The V segment lost 2 bases and the J segment 2 bases; nucleotides outside the gene matches: 5. The V gene's germline CDR1 is MNHNS and CDR2 SASEGT. The CDR3 length is 15 residues. The CDR3 loop is CASSEIGQGPYEQYF. CDR3 nucleotide sequence: TGTGCCAGCAGTGAAATCGGACAGGGTCCCTACGAGCAGTACTTC.

The rearrangement links TRBV5-4 to TRBJ2-2; 15 nucleotides align to TRBD2. The germline gives CDR1 SGHNT, CDR2 YYREEE (reference sequence). V was clipped by 1 base and J by 5 bases; unmatched bases: 6. The CDR3 totals 18 residues. The CDR3 DNA reads as TGTGCCAGCAGCTTGAGATTGGGACTAGCGGGAGGTACCGGGGAGCTGTTTTTT. This codes for CASSLRLGLAGGTGELFF.